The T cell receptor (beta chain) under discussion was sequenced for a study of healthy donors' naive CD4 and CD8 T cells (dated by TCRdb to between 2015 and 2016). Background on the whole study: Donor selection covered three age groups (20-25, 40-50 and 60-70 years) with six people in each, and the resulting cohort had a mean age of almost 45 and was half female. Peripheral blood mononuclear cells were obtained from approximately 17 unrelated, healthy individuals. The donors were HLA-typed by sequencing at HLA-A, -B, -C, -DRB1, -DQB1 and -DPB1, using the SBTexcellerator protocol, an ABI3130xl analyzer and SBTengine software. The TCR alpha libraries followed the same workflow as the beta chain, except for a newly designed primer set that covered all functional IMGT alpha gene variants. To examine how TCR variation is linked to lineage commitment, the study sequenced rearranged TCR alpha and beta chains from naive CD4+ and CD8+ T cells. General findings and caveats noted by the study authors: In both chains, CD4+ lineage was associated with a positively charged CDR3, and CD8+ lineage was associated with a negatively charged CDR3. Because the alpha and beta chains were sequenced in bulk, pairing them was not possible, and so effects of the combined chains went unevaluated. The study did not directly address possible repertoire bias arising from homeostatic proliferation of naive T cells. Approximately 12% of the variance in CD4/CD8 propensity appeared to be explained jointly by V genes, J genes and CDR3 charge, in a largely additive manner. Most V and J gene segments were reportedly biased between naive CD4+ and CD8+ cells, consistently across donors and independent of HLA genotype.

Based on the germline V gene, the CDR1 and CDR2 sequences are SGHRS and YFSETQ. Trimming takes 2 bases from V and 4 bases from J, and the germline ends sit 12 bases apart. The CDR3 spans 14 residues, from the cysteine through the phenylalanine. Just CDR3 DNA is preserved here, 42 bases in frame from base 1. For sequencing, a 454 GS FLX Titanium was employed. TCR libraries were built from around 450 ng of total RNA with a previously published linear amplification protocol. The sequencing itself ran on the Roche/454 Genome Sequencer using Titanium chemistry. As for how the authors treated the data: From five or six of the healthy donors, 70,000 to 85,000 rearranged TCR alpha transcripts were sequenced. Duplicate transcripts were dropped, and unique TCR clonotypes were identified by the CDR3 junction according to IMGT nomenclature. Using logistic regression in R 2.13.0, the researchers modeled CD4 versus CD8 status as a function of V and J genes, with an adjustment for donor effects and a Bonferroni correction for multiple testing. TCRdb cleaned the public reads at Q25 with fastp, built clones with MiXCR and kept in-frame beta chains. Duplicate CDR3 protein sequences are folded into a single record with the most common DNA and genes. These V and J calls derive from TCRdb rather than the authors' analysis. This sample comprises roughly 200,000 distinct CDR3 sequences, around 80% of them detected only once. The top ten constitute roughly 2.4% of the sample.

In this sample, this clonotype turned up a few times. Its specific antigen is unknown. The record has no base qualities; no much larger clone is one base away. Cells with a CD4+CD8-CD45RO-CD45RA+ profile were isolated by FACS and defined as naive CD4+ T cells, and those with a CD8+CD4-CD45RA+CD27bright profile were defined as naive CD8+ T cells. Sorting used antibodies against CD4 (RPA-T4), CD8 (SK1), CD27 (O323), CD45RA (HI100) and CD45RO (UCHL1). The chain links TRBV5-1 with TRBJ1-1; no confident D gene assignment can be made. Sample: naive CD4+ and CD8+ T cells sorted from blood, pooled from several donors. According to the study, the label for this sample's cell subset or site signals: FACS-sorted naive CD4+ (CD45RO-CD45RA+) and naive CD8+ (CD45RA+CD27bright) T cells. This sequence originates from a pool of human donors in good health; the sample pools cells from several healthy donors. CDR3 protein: CASSFDRFGTEAFF. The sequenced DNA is TGCGCCAGCAGCTTTGACCGCTTCGGCACTGAAGCTTTCTTT.